These 4 T cell receptor beta chains came from one sample sequenced in a study of regulatory and conventional T cells in RAG deficiency. The repertoire was sequenced with immunoSEQ multiplex PCR; TCRdb's copy has only in-frame clones and lacks some. The sample lists about 30,000 clones, over 80% seen once, with approximately 5.6% in the top ten. Another study also made use of these data, one on regulatory T cells. As that report states: The primer mix had 52 TRBV and 13 TRBJ primers.

The material sequenced was CD8+ T cells sorted from blood. Source of these receptors: a human donor in good health.

The genes are TRBV28 and TRBJ2-3; 7 nucleotides line up with TRBD1. V lost 6 bases to trimming and J lost 1 base; unmatched junction nucleotides: 4. This CDR3 has 14 residues. Germline assignment: CDR1 MDHEN and CDR2 SYDVKM. The CDR3 spells CASSSDRGTDTQYF. The CDR3 nucleotides are TGTGCCAGCAGCAGTGACAGGGGCACAGATACGCAGTATTTT.

The chain joins TRBV7-2 to TRBJ2-3, with unresolved D. CDR1 is SGHTA and CDR2 is FQGNSA in the germline V gene. Deletions cut 1 base from V and 1 base from J, with 6 bases between. CDR3 size: 14 residues. CDR3: CASSLVGGTDTQYF. The CDR3 nucleotides read TGTGCCAGCAGCTTAGTTGGGGGCACAGATACGCAGTATTTT.

V gene TRBV7-6 combines with J gene TRBJ2-2; unclear D gene. V lost 2 bases to trimming and J lost 3 bases, with 13 bases between them. This CDR3 comprises 16 residues. The V gene's germline CDR1 is SGHVS and CDR2 FNYEAQ. The CDR3: CASSLMGFRDTGELFF. The CDR3, as DNA: TGTGCCAGCAGCTTAATGGGTTTTCGGGACACCGGGGAGCTGTTTTTT.

The chain recombines TRBV15 with TRBJ2-2; 12 nucleotides agree with TRBD2. J gave up 7 bases and V 9 bases, and 9 bases lay outside the gene matches. CDR3 length equals 15 residues. Germline V lookup: CDR1 LNHNV, CDR2 YYDKDF (reference sequence). DNA for the CDR3: TGTGCCACGAAAACTAGCGGGGGGAGGAACGGGGAGCTGTTTTTT. It encodes CATKTSGGRNGELFF.